These T cell receptor beta chains were read from a single sample in a study of shared T cell receptors in the human thymus. Here immunoSEQ multiplex PCR was the method, and the copy in TCRdb shows in-frame clones only, minus some. Here the sample spans approximately 760,000 clones, 75% to 90% being singletons. The same sample was also used in a study of human thymus T cells.

Sequencing used thymocytes. The receptors were sampled from a girl in the first two years of life with a congenital heart defect. The CDR3 runs from the conserved cysteine through the conserved F or W. Each record gives: clone size, V gene, D gene, J gene, CDR3 DNA, CDR3 protein. The D gene is left open where the match is weak. For some rows the clone size is stated as once, few or many, or as a class when expanded; others skip it.

clone size: NA
V gene: TRBV6-1
D gene: NA
J gene: TRBJ2-7
CDR3 DNA: TGTGCCAGCAGTGACACTAGCCATGTTTCCCCCTACGAGCAGTACTTC
CDR3 protein: CASSDTSHVSPYEQYF

clone size: NA
V gene: TRBV28
D gene: TRBD2
J gene: TRBJ2-5
CDR3 DNA: TGTGCCAGCAGTTTATATCTAGCGGGGATAAAGTACTTC
CDR3 protein: CASSLYLAGIKYF

clone size: NA
V gene: TRBV6-1
D gene: TRBD2
J gene: TRBJ2-1
CDR3 DNA: TGTGCCAGCAGTGATTATTACCCGGGGGCTAGCGGGGACTCCTACAATGAGCAGTTCTTC
CDR3 protein: CASSDYYPGASGDSYNEQFF

clone size: NA
V gene: TRBV6-1
D gene: NA
J gene: TRBJ1-1
CDR3 DNA: TGTGCCAGCAGTGTCCCAGGGGCAGTGAACACTGAAGCTTTCTTT
CDR3 protein: CASSVPGAVNTEAFF

clone size: NA
V gene: TRBV5-1
D gene: TRBD1
J gene: TRBJ1-4
CDR3 DNA: TGCGCCAGCAGCTTGGGGACAGGGACCCCAGCTAATGAAAAACTGTTTTTT
CDR3 protein: CASSLGTGTPANEKLFF

clone size: NA
V gene: TRBV19
D gene: NA
J gene: TRBJ1-5
CDR3 DNA: TGTGCCAGTAGTCCCGTATGGGACATCCAGACCAATCAGCCCCAGCATTTT
CDR3 protein: CASSPVWDIQTNQPQHF

clone size: NA
V gene: TRBV20-1
D gene: NA
J gene: TRBJ2-5
CDR3 DNA: TGCAGTGCTAGCGTGAGAGAGACCCAGTACTTC
CDR3 protein: CSASVRETQYF

clone size: NA
V gene: TRBV10-1
D gene: TRBD1
J gene: TRBJ1-1
CDR3 DNA: TGCGCCAGCAGTGAGTCGGTGGAATCGGGGACAGTTAACACTGAAGCTTTCTTT
CDR3 protein: CASSESVESGTVNTEAFF

clone size: once
V gene: TRBV14
D gene: TRBD1
J gene: TRBJ1-1
CDR3 DNA: TGTGCCAGCAGCCAAGGGGGGACAGGGGGCGAAAACACTGAAGCTTTCTTT
CDR3 protein: CASSQGGTGGENTEAFF

clone size: NA
V gene: TRBV5-8
D gene: NA
J gene: TRBJ1-1
CDR3 DNA: TGTGCCAGCAGCTTAACGCGAAGCTGGGCTTTCTTT
CDR3 protein: CASSLTRSWAFF

clone size: NA
V gene: TRBV27
D gene: NA
J gene: TRBJ1-1
CDR3 DNA: TGTGCCAGCGGAGAGACCGCCTTGGATACTGAAGCTTTCTTT
CDR3 protein: CASGETALDTEAFF

clone size: NA
V gene: TRBV14
D gene: NA
J gene: TRBJ2-7
CDR3 DNA: TGTGCCAGCAGCCAAGGGGGGCCTCGAGAGCAGTACTTC
CDR3 protein: CASSQGGPREQYF

clone size: NA
V gene: TRBV13
D gene: NA
J gene: TRBJ2-3
CDR3 DNA: TGTGCCAGCAGCCCGGGACATCTTTTCGACCGTCGCACAGATACGCAGTATTTT
CDR3 protein: CASSPGHLFDRRTDTQYF

clone size: NA
V gene: TRBV15
D gene: NA
J gene: TRBJ2-3
CDR3 DNA: TGTGCCACCACCCCTTCGCGGGCACCCTCCACCACAGATACGCAGTATTTT
CDR3 protein: CATTPSRAPSTTDTQYF

clone size: NA
V gene: TRBV6-5
D gene: NA
J gene: TRBJ2-1
CDR3 DNA: TGTGCCAGCAGGAAGCGGAATGAGCAGTTCTTC
CDR3 protein: CASRKRNEQFF

clone size: NA
V gene: TRBV10-3
D gene: TRBD2
J gene: TRBJ2-7
CDR3 DNA: TGTGCCATCAGGGAGACTAGCGGGGGGACCTACGAGCAGTACTTC
CDR3 protein: CAIRETSGGTYEQYF

clone size: NA
V gene: TRBV27
D gene: NA
J gene: TRBJ2-7
CDR3 DNA: TGTGCCAGCAGTTTAGATCGGCGGAACCCCTACGAGCAGTACTTC
CDR3 protein: CASSLDRRNPYEQYF

clone size: NA
V gene: TRBV6-5
D gene: TRBD1
J gene: TRBJ1-5
CDR3 DNA: TGTGCCAGCAGTTACAGGGGGACAGGGGAACAGCCCCAGCATTTT
CDR3 protein: CASSYRGTGEQPQHF

clone size: NA
V gene: TRBV5-8
D gene: TRBD2
J gene: TRBJ2-1
CDR3 DNA: TGTGCCAGCAGCTTGGATAGCGGGGGGCCGAGCTCCTACAATGAGCAGTTCTTC
CDR3 protein: CASSLDSGGPSSYNEQFF

clone size: NA
V gene: TRBV27
D gene: TRBD1
J gene: TRBJ1-1
CDR3 DNA: TGTGCCAGCAGTCCAAAGGACAGGAGGACTGAAGCTTTCTTT
CDR3 protein: CASSPKDRRTEAFF

clone size: NA
V gene: TRBV13
D gene: NA
J gene: TRBJ1-3
CDR3 DNA: TGTGCCAGCATCGCCCGTGGGCATTCTGGAAACACCATATATTTT
CDR3 protein: CASIARGHSGNTIYF

clone size: NA
V gene: TRBV5-1
D gene: NA
J gene: TRBJ2-1
CDR3 DNA: TGCGCCAGCAGCCCGCAACAGGGAGCTACCTACAATGAGCAGTTCTTC
CDR3 protein: CASSPQQGATYNEQFF

clone size: NA
V gene: TRBV5-5
D gene: NA
J gene: TRBJ2-2
CDR3 DNA: TGTGCCAGCAGCTTGTCCCCCGGGTCCGGGAACACCGGGGAGCTGTTTTTT
CDR3 protein: CASSLSPGSGNTGELFF

clone size: once
V gene: TRBV11-3
D gene: NA
J gene: TRBJ2-1
CDR3 DNA: TGTGCCAGCAGCTTAGATATGGGGGCAAGGAATGAGCAGTTCTTC
CDR3 protein: CASSLDMGARNEQFF

clone size: NA
V gene: TRBV7-4
D gene: NA
J gene: TRBJ2-3
CDR3 DNA: TGTGCCAGCAGGTATTATACAGATACGCAGTATTTT
CDR3 protein: CASRYYTDTQYF

clone size: NA
V gene: TRBV4-1
D gene: NA
J gene: TRBJ2-1
CDR3 DNA: TGCGCCAGCAGCCAAGGGGGGCTCAGGGAGCAGTTCTTC
CDR3 protein: CASSQGGLREQFF

clone size: NA
V gene: TRBV19
D gene: NA
J gene: TRBJ2-5
CDR3 DNA: TGTGCCAGTAGTATGGGGGCGCAAGAGACCCAGTACTTC
CDR3 protein: CASSMGAQETQYF

clone size: NA
V gene: TRBV13
D gene: TRBD1
J gene: TRBJ2-3
CDR3 DNA: TGTGCCAGCAGCAAGGACAGGGGGCTCGCAGATACGCAGTATTTT
CDR3 protein: CASSKDRGLADTQYF

clone size: NA
V gene: TRBV11-2
D gene: TRBD1
J gene: TRBJ2-7
CDR3 DNA: TGTGCCAGCAGCCCCCGAGGGGCAGGGGGTTCCAACGACGAGCAGTACTTC
CDR3 protein: CASSPRGAGGSNDEQYF

clone size: NA
V gene: TRBV2
D gene: NA
J gene: TRBJ2-7
CDR3 DNA: TGTGCCAGCAGTGAAAGGAAGGGGATTCGGTACTTC
CDR3 protein: CASSERKGIRYF

clone size: NA
V gene: TRBV6-5
D gene: TRBD1
J gene: TRBJ2-7
CDR3 DNA: TGTGCCAGCAGCATTCCGGGGCAGGGGGCTAGAGAGCAGTACTTC
CDR3 protein: CASSIPGQGAREQYF

clone size: NA
V gene: TRBV2
D gene: NA
J gene: TRBJ1-1
CDR3 DNA: TGTGCCAGCAGTGGGTGGGAAGGGCCTACGGGGGACACTGAAGCTTTCTTT
CDR3 protein: CASSGWEGPTGDTEAFF

clone size: NA
V gene: TRBV9
D gene: TRBD1
J gene: TRBJ1-2
CDR3 DNA: TGTGCCAGCAGCGTAGTACCTAGGGACACCGGGACAGGGCACCCCTATGCTTATGGCTACACCTTC
CDR3 protein: CASSVVPRDTGTGHPYAYGYTF

clone size: NA
V gene: TRBV7-6
D gene: NA
J gene: TRBJ1-1
CDR3 DNA: TGTGCCAGCAGCTTAACCCGGACGGAGGAAGTGAACACTGAAGCTTTCTTT
CDR3 protein: CASSLTRTEEVNTEAFF

clone size: NA
V gene: TRBV11-3
D gene: TRBD1
J gene: TRBJ1-1
CDR3 DNA: TGTGCCAGCAGCTTAGGTCGGGACAGCGAAGCTTTCTTT
CDR3 protein: CASSLGRDSEAFF

clone size: NA
V gene: TRBV13
D gene: NA
J gene: TRBJ1-2
CDR3 DNA: TGTGCCAGCAGCTTATTAGTAGCCCGGAAGGAGTATGGCTACACCTTC
CDR3 protein: CASSLLVARKEYGYTF

clone size: NA
V gene: TRBV11-2
D gene: TRBD1
J gene: TRBJ1-1
CDR3 DNA: TGTGCCAGCAGCTTAGTCCGCAGGGGGTCCGCTGAAGCTTTCTTT
CDR3 protein: CASSLVRRGSAEAFF

clone size: NA
V gene: TRBV4-1
D gene: NA
J gene: TRBJ2-5
CDR3 DNA: TGCGCCAGCAGCCAGATAGTCTTACGTCCCTTCCAAGAGACCCAGTACTTC
CDR3 protein: CASSQIVLRPFQETQYF

clone size: NA
V gene: TRBV18
D gene: TRBD1
J gene: TRBJ2-7
CDR3 DNA: TGTGCCAGCTCACCATTGCAGGGGGACGAGCAGTACTTC
CDR3 protein: CASSPLQGDEQYF

clone size: NA
V gene: TRBV15
D gene: NA
J gene: TRBJ1-5
CDR3 DNA: TGTGCCACCAGCAGAGATCGGGGAAATAGTCAGCCCCAGCATTTT
CDR3 protein: CATSRDRGNSQPQHF